The 13 T cell receptor beta chains presented below share a single source sample, sequenced in a study of CD8 T cells in Susac syndrome. Random hexamers were used to reverse transcribe an amount of roughly 0.45 to 1 ug RNA. Via MiXCR, TCRdb re-called the immunoSEQ multiplex PCR reads, giving one row per CDR3 protein. Among hundreds of thousands of distinct CDR3 sequences listed, 89% were seen once. The source material was CD8+ T cells from PBMCs. Source of these receptors: a human donor with multiple sclerosis.

V usage is TRBV7-9 and J usage is TRBJ2-5, with 8 positions matching TRBD2. The germline CDR1 and CDR2 sequences are SEHNR and FQNEAQ (reference sequence). The CDR3 loop spans 14 amino acids. Trimming at V came to 5 bases and at J to 3 bases, leaving 5 bases not matched to a gene. The CDR3 bases are TGTGCCAGCAGCCCCTACGGGGGGGAAGAGACCCAGTACTTC. Translation: CASSPYGGEETQYF.

This rearrangement joins TRBV13 to TRBJ2-7; 7 nucleotides line up with TRBD1. V was pared by 3 bases and J by 1 base, with 6 bases of the junction left unmatched. CDR3 length: 15 amino acids. Germline values: CDR1 PRHDT, CDR2 FYEKMQ (reference sequence). CDR3 residues: CASSFNRDRSYEQYF. For the CDR3, the DNA is TGTGCCAGCAGCTTCAACCGGGACAGATCCTACGAGCAGTACTTC.

This clonotype was detected only once. The chain has TRBV5-1 and TRBJ2-7, with TRBD2 matching over 7 bases. V was pared by 0 bases and J by 3 bases, with 6 bases of the junction left unmatched. This CDR3 comprises 15 residues. Germline CDR1 reads SGHRS; CDR2 reads YFSETQ. The CDR3 DNA reads as TGCGCCAGCAGCTTGGATCGCGGGAGAGGCTACGAGCAGTACTTC. Translating gives CASSLDRGRGYEQYF.

The chain carries TRBV7-9 and TRBJ2-4; 7 bases line up with TRBD1. The V segment lost 1 base and the J segment 0 bases; nucleotides outside the gene matches: 3. From germline, CDR1 is SEHNR and CDR2 FQNEAQ (reference sequence). This CDR3 region has 16 residues. This CDR3 reads CASSLGDRLAKNIQYF. The CDR3 DNA reads as TGTGCCAGCAGCTTAGGGGACAGACTAGCCAAAAACATTCAGTACTTC.

This clonotype showed up just once. The chain links TRBV5-8 to TRBJ1-2; 7 bases map to TRBD1. The CDR3 consists of 13 residues. The V gene end was trimmed by 9 bases and the J gene end by 4 bases; junction bases not matched to a gene: 9. Germline CDR1 SGHTS, CDR2 YDEGEE. The CDR3 nucleotides read TGTGCCACTAGACAGGGAAGTCCCTATGGCTACACCTTC. The encoded protein is CATRQGSPYGYTF.

V is TRBV19 and J is TRBJ1-2, with 7 bases aligning to TRBD1. The CDR3 has 14 amino acids. In germline, CDR1 is LNHDA, CDR2 SQIVND (reference sequence). Unmatched junction bases numbered 6, after V lost 2 bases and J lost 6 bases. CDR3 coding DNA: TGTGCCAGTAGTATATCAACAGGGGTGGATGGCTACACCTTC. Translated: CASSISTGVDGYTF.

This chain's CDR3 is CATSDLGEKLFF. The CDR3 DNA is TGTGCCACCAGTGATTTAGGTGAAAAACTGTTTTTT. V usage is TRBV24-1 and J usage is TRBJ1-4, with D uncertain. V dropped 1 base and J dropped 7 bases, with 3 bases sitting between them. The germline gives CDR1 KGHDR, CDR2 SFDVKD. The CDR3 contains 12 residues.

The chain is built from TRBV24-1 and TRBJ2-1, with no clear D. Trimming took 5 bases from V and 8 from J, leaving 12 bases between them. The CDR3 covers 13 residues. Germline values: CDR1 KGHDR, CDR2 SFDVKD. The CDR3 DNA reads as TGTGCCACCAGTGCATACCTCAAAGATGAGCAGTTCTTC. This codes for CATSAYLKDEQFF.

The sample holds a few counts of this clonotype. V gene TRBV20-1 combines with J gene TRBJ2-7; D possibly corresponds to TRBD2 (6 bases). The CDR3 extends over 13 amino acids. Germline V gene data show CDR1 as DFQATT and CDR2 as SNEGSKA (reference sequence). Trimming took 5 bases from V and 7 from J, leaving 18 bases between them. The CDR3 is CSADIREAGEQYF. The CDR3 DNA is TGCAGTGCTGATATCAGGGAGGCGGGGGAGCAGTACTTC.

This clonotype came up a few times. A junction end diverges from the germline sequence, so it may reflect a read error. This sequence joins TRBV4-3 and TRBJ1-2; 7 bases agree with TRBD1. Germline lookup yields CDR1 LGHNA and CDR2 YSLEER. The CDR3 covers 16 residues. The DNA for the CDR3 is TGCGCCAGCAGTCAAGGGTTAATCGACAGGGAATATGGCTACACCTTC. It encodes CASSQGLIDREYGYTF.

This clonotype was detected only a few times. J is TRBJ2-1 and V is TRBV9; 7 nucleotides agree with TRBD2. The CDR3 extends over 15 amino acids. V was clipped by 3 bases and J by 2 bases; unmatched bases: 5. Per germline, CDR1 SGDLS and CDR2 YYNGEE. CDR3 sequence: CASSGGGGTYNEQFF. CDR3 DNA: TGTGCCAGCAGCGGCGGCGGGGGAACCTACAATGAGCAGTTCTTC.

This chain connects TRBV27 to TRBJ2-7; 8 bases match TRBD2. Germline V gives CDR1 MNHEY, CDR2 SMNVEV (reference sequence). Trimming at V came to 5 bases and at J to 1 base, leaving 7 bases not matched to a gene. This CDR3 spans 15 amino acids. CDR3 coding DNA: TGTGCCAGCAGTCGGAGCGGGAGTTCGTCCTACGAGCAGTACTTC. This encodes CASSRSGSSSYEQYF.

The chain joins TRBV15 to TRBJ1-4, with D maybe TRBD1 (5 bases). This CDR3 contains 16 residues. V lost 0 bases and J 2 bases, leaving 10 bases between the germline ends. From germline, CDR1 is LNHNV and CDR2 YYDKDF (reference sequence). CDR3 sequence: CATSRDRGTTNEKLFF. CDR3 in DNA: TGTGCCACCAGCAGAGATCGAGGGACCACTAATGAAAAACTGTTTTTT.